Listed below are T cell receptor beta chains from one sample, sequenced in a study of OX40 agonist ivuxolimab in advanced cancers. Generated by immunoSEQ multiplex PCR, the TCRdb table keeps only in-frame clones and is missing some. The sample consists of around 62,000 clones, about 91% of them appearing once. The source material was CD4+ or CD8+ T cells sorted from blood, sampled in a trial of the OX40 agonist ivuxolimab. The receptors were gathered from an adult with an advanced solid tumor such as melanoma, head and neck, liver or kidney cancer. The CDR3 runs from the conserved cysteine through the conserved F or W. The order of the fields is clone size, V gene, J gene, D gene, CDR3 DNA, CDR3 protein. The D gene is left open where the match is weak. A row's size may be missing; if present it is once, few, many or a size class.

once,TRBV14,TRBJ1-1,NA,TGTGCCAGCAGCGAAAGGGTGCCGGTGGGGAACACTGAAGCTTTCTTT,CASSERVPVGNTEAFF
NA,TRBV28,TRBJ2-6,NA,TGTGCCAGCAGTAGGATCGGGGTCTCCGGGGCCAACGTCCTGACTTTC,CASSRIGVSGANVLTF
NA,TRBV28,TRBJ2-1,TRBD1,TGTGCCAGCAACCGACCGGGACAGGGATCCTACAATGAGCAGTTCTTC,CASNRPGQGSYNEQFF
NA,TRBV4-1,TRBJ2-7,TRBD1,TGCGCCAGCAGCCAAGTGACAGGGGGAGGAGGCTACGAGCAGTACTTC,CASSQVTGGGGYEQYF
NA,TRBV11-2,TRBJ2-7,NA,TGTGCCAGCAGCTCGGTCTACGAGCAGTACTTC,CASSSVYEQYF
NA,TRBV7-3,TRBJ2-5,NA,TGTGCCAGCAGTTCGGGGTCAGCCCAAGAGACCCAGTACTTC,CASSSGSAQETQYF
NA,TRBV15,TRBJ2-3,TRBD1,TGTGCCACCAGCAAGGGACAGACAACAGATACGCAGTATTTT,CATSKGQTTDTQYF
NA,TRBV7-3,TRBJ2-7,TRBD2,TGTGCCAGCAGCTCCGGGGGGACTAGCGGGAGGCCGTACGAGCAGTACTTC,CASSSGGTSGRPYEQYF
NA,TRBV11-3,TRBJ2-3,TRBD1,TGTGCCAGCAGCTACGGGACAGGGGGTTCGACAGATACGCAGTATTTT,CASSYGTGGSTDTQYF
NA,TRBV2,TRBJ2-7,TRBD1,TGTGCCAGCTATGCAGGGACAGAAAAGTACGAGCAGTACTTC,CASYAGTEKYEQYF
NA,TRBV4-1,TRBJ2-1,TRBD2,TGCGCCAGCAGTCTCCCGGGACTAGGGGTCAATGAGCAGTTCTTC,CASSLPGLGVNEQFF
NA,TRBV9,TRBJ1-1,NA,TGTGCCAGCAGCGTAGGGGTCGTTCACACTGAAGCTTTCTTT,CASSVGVVHTEAFF
NA,TRBV6-5,TRBJ1-5,TRBD1,TGTGCCAGCATGGACAGGGGGTCTCAGCCCCAGCATTTT,CASMDRGSQPQHF
NA,TRBV10-3,TRBJ2-1,TRBD2,TGTGCCATCAGTGACGGACTAGCGGGAGCCAATGAGCAGTTCTTC,CAISDGLAGANEQFF
NA,TRBV5-1,TRBJ2-2,NA,TGCGCCAGCATGGGAATGACTGCGAACACCGGGGAGCTGTTTTTT,CASMGMTANTGELFF
NA,TRBV5-4,TRBJ2-3,NA,TGTGCCAGCAGCTTGGGAGGGAGCACAGATACGCAGTATTTT,CASSLGGSTDTQYF
NA,TRBV7-3,TRBJ1-2,TRBD1,TGTGCCAGCAGCCCGGAAGGACAGGGGGTCTATGGCTACACCTTC,CASSPEGQGVYGYTF
NA,TRBV2,TRBJ2-6,NA,TGTGCCCACAGAACGGGTTTCCCTGGGGCCAACGTCCTGACTTTC,CAHRTGFPGANVLTF
NA,TRBV9,TRBJ2-5,TRBD2,TGTGCCAGCAGCGTAGCCTTAGCGGGAGGGCCGGAGGAGACCCAGTACTTC,CASSVALAGGPEETQYF
NA,TRBV29-1,TRBJ2-6,NA,TGCAGCGTTGTTAGTGCTGGGGCCAACGTCCTGACTTTC,CSVVSAGANVLTF
NA,TRBV5-6,TRBJ2-7,TRBD1,TGTGCCAGCAGCCAGACGGGACAGGGGGCGCCCGAGCAGTACTTC,CASSQTGQGAPEQYF
NA,TRBV2,TRBJ2-7,NA,TGTGCCGGCGGGACAGAACACTACGAGCAGTACTTC,CAGGTEHYEQYF
NA,TRBV2,TRBJ1-4,NA,TGTGCCAGCAAGGGAACTGCAACTAATGAAAAACTGTTTTTT,CASKGTATNEKLFF
NA,TRBV4-1,TRBJ1-2,NA,TGCGCCAGCAGCCAGGGGGGGATCGGGACACCGGCTAACTATGGCTACACCTTC,CASSQGGIGTPANYGYTF
NA,TRBV5-4,TRBJ1-5,TRBD1,TGTGCCAGCAGCCCGGGACAGGGGCAGCCCCAGCATTTT,CASSPGQGQPQHF
once,TRBV20-1,TRBJ1-2,NA,TGCAGTGCTAGATGGGGAAGTGGCTACACCTTC,CSARWGSGYTF